This entry features one TCR beta chain sequence. Its antigen is currently unknown. This sample is part of a study of cytomegalovirus exposure and HLA in healthy donors. Study results and caveats: Reportedly, fewer N-insertions than the approximately 690-donor mean appeared in an Asian-associated ancestry cluster in a later analysis. Researchers had no immune exposure information except CMV serostatus available.

Amplification used 60 Vbeta primers and 13 Jbeta primers. Only in-frame clones appear in the TCRdb table, and some are missing; sequencing was by immunoSEQ multiplex PCR. The sample lists more than 85,000 clones; about two thirds were seen once. CDR1 SQVTM and CDR2 ANQGSEA come from the germline V gene. V dropped 6 bases and J dropped 7 bases, with 12 bases sitting between them. The CDR3 sequence is 12 residues long. Specimen: PBMCs. The rearrangement uses TRBV29-1 and TRBJ2-2, with D possibly TRBD1 on 6 matching bases. The origin of this receptor is a woman in her 70s in good health and CMV-seropositive. The CDR3 reads CSVGGGSGELFF. The CDR3 region has the DNA TGCAGCGTGGGTGGGGGCAGCGGGGAGCTGTTTTTT.